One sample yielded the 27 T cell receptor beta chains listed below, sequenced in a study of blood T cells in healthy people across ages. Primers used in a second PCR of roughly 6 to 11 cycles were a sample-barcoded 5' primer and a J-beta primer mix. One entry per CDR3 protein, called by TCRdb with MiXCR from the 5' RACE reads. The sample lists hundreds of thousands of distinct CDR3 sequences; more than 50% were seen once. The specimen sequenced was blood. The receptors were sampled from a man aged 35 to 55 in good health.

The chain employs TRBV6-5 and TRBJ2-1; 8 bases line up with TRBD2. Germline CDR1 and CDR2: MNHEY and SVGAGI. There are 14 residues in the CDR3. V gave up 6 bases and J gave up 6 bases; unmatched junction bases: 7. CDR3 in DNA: TGTGCCAGCAGCGCGGGACTAGAGACCAATGAGCAGTTCTTC. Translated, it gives CASSAGLETNEQFF.

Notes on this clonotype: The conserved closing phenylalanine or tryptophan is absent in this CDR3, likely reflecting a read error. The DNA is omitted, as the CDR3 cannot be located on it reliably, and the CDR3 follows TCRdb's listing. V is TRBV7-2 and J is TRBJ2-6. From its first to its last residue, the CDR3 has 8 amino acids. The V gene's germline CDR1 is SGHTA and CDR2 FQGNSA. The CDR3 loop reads CASSIKLA.

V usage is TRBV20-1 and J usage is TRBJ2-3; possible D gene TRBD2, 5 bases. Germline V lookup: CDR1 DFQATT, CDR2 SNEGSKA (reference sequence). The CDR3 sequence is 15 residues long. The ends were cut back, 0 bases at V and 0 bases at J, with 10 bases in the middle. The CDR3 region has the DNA TGCAGTGCTAGAGAGAATAGCGTAAGCACAGATACGCAGTATTTT. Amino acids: CSARENSVSTDTQYF.

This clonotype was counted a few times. Here the CDR3 reads CASSRRDGSSNYGYTF. The CDR3 DNA is TGTGCCAGCAGTAGGCGGGACGGATCTTCTAACTATGGCTACACCTTC. The genes are TRBV5-5 and TRBJ1-2; D may be TRBD1 (5 bases). The CDR3 sequence is 16 residues long. Germline loops: CDR1 SGHKS, CDR2 YYEKEE (reference sequence). Trimming removed 5 bases at V and 0 bases at J, with 17 bases between. Full variable domain (missing parts from reference TRBV5-5 and TRBJ1-2): DAGVTQSPTHLIKTRGQQVTLRCSPISGHKSVSWYQQVLGQGPQFIFQYYEKEERGRGNFPDRFSARQFPNYSSELNVNALLLGDSALYLCASSRRDGSSNYGYTFGSGTRLTVV.

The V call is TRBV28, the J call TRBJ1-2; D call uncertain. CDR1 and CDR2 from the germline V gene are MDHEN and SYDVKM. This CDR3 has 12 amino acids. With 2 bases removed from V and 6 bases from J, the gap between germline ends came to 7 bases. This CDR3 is CASSLVRNGYTF. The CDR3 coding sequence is TGTGCCAGCAGTTTAGTCAGAAATGGCTACACCTTC.

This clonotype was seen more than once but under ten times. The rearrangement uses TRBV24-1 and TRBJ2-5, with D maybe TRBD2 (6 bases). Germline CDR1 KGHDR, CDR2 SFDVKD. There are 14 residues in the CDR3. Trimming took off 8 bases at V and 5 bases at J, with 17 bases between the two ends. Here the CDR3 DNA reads TGTGCCACCACTCGCGGAGGGGAACGGGAGACCCAGTACTTC. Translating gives CATTRGGERETQYF.

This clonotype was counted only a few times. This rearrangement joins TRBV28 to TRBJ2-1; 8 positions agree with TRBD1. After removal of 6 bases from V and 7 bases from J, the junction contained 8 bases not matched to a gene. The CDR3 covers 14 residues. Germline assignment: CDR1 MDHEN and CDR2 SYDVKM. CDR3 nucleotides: TGTGCCAGCAGCCTACAGGACAGGGCAAATGAGCAGTTCTTC. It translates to CASSLQDRANEQFF. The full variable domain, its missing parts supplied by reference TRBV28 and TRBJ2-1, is DVKVTQSSRYLVKRTGEKVFLECVQDMDHENMFWYRQDPGLGLRLIYFSYDVKMKEKGDIPEGYSVSREKKERFSLILESASTNQTSMYLCASSLQDRANEQFFGPGTRLTVL.

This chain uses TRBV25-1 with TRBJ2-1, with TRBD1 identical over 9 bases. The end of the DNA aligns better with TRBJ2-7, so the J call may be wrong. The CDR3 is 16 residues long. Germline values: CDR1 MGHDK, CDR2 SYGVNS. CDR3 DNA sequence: TGTGCCACCCATGGAGAGACAGGGGGGTTCTACAATGAGCAGTACTTC. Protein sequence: CATHGETGGFYNEQYF.

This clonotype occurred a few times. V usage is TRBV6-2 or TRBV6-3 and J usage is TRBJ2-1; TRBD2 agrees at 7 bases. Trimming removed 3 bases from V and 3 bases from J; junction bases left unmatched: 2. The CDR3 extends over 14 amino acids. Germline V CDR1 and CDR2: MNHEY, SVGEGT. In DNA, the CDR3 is TGTGCCAGCAGTTATGCTAGCGGCTACAATGAGCAGTTCTTC. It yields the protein CASSYASGYNEQFF.

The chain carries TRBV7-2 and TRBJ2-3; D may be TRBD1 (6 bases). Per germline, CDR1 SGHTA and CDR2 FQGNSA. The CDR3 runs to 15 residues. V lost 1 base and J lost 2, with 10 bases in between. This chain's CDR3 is CASSLGTGITDTQYF. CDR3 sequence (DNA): TGTGCCAGCAGCTTAGGAACAGGGATCACAGATACGCAGTATTTT.

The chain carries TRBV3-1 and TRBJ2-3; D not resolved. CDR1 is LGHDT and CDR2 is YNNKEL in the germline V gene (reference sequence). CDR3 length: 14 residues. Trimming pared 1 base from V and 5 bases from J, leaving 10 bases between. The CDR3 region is CASSQGGSLDTQYF. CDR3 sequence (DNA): TGTGCCAGCAGCCAAGGGGGTAGCTTAGATACGCAGTATTTT.

CDR3 sequence: CSARTSGSGETQYF. CDR3 bases: TGCAGTGCCAGGACTAGCGGGAGCGGAGAGACCCAGTACTTC. The chain couples TRBV20-1 to TRBJ2-5; 13 bases align to TRBD2. The CDR3 is 14 amino acids. CDR1 DFQATT and CDR2 SNEGSKA come from the germline V gene (reference sequence). The J segment lost 4 bases and the V segment lost 6 bases, leaving 5 bases of the junction unmatched.

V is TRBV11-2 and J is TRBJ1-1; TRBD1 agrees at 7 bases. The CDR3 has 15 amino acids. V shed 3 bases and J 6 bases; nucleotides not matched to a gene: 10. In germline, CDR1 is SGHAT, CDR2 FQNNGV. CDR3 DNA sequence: TGTGCCAGCAGCTTCTTGACAGGGAAGAAGGCTGAAGCTTTCTTT. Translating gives CASSFLTGKKAEAFF.

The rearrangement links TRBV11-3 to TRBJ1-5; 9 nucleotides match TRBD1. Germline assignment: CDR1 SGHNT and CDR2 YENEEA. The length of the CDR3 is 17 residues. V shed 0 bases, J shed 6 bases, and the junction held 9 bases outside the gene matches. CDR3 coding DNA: TGTGCCAGCAGCTTAGATTTTAGGACAGGGGAGGTTCAGCCCCAGCATTTT. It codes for CASSLDFRTGEVQPQHF.

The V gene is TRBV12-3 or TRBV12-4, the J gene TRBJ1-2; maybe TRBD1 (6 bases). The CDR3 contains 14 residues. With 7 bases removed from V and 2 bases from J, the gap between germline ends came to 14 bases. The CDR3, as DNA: TGTGCCAGCACCCTGGGACACTTCAACTATGGCTACACCTTC. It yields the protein CASTLGHFNYGYTF.

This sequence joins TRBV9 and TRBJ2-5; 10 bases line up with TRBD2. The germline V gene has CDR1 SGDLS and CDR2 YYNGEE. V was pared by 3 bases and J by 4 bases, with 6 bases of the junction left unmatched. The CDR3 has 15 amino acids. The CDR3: CASSAGTSVRETQYF. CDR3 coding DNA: TGTGCCAGCAGCGCCGGGACTAGCGTGAGAGAGACCCAGTACTTC.

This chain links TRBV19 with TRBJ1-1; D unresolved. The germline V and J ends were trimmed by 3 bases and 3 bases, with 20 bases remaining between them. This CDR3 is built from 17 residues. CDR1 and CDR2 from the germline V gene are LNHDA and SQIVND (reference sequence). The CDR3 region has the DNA TGTGCCAGTAGTATTTTTGGGCGGGCGATTGCGGACACTGAAGCTTTCTTT. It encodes CASSIFGRAIADTEAFF. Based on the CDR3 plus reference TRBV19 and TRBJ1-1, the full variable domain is DGGITQSPKYLFRKEGQNVTLSCEQNLNHDAMYWYRQDPGQGLRLIYYSQIVNDFQKGDIAEGYSVSREKKESFPLTVTSAQKNPTAFYLCASSIFGRAIADTEAFFGQGTRLTVV.

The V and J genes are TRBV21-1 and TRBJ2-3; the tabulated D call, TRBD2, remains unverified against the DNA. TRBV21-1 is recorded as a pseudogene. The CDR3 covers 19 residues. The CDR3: CASSGEGLAGGLSTDTQYF. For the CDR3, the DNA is TGTGCCAGCAGCGGAGAGGGACTAGCGGGGGGACTTAGCACAGATACGCAGTATTTT.

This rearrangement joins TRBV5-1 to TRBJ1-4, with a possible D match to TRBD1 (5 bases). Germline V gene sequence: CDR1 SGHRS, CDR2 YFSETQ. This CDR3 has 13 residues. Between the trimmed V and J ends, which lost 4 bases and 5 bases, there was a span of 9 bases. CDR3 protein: CASSEGINEKLFF. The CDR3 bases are TGCGCCAGCAGCGAGGGGATAAATGAAAAACTGTTTTTT.

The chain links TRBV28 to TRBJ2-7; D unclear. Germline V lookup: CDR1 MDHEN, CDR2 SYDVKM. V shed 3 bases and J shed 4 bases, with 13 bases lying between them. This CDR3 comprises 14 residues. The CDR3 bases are TGTGCCAGCAGTTTGCTTCGGGTCGGATACGAGCAGTACTTC. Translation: CASSLLRVGYEQYF.

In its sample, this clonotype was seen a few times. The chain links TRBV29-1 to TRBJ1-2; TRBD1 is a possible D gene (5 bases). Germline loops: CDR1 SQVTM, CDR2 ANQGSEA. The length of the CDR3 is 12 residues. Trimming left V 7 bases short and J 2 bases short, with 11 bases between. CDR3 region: CSAEDTNYGYTF. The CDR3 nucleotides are TGCAGCGCCGAGGACACGAACTATGGCTACACCTTC.

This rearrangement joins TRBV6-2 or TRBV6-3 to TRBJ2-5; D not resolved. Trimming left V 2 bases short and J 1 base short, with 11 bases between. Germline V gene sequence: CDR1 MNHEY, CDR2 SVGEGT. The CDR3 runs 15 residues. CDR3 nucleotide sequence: TGTGCCAGCAGTTACCAAGGTGGGGTCCAAGAGACCCAGTACTTC. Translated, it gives CASSYQGGVQETQYF.

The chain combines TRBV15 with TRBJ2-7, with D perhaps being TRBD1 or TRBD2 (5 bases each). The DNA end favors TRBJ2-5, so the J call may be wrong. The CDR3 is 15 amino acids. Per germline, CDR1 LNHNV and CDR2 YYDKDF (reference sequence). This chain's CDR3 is CATSRDVGDGETQYF. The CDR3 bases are TGTGCCACCAGCAGAGATGTGGGGGATGGAGAGACCCAGTACTTC.

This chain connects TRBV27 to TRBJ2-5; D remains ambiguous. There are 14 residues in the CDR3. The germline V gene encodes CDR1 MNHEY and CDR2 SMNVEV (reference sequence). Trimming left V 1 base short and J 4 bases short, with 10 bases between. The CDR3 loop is CASSLFDRAETQYF. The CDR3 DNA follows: TGTGCCAGCAGTTTATTCGACCGGGCAGAGACCCAGTACTTC.

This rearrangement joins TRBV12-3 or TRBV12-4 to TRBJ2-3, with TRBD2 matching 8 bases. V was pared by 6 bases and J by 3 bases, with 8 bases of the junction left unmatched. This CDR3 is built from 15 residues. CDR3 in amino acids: CASSPESGGTDTQYF. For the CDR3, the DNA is TGTGCCAGCAGCCCCGAAAGCGGGGGAACAGATACGCAGTATTTT.

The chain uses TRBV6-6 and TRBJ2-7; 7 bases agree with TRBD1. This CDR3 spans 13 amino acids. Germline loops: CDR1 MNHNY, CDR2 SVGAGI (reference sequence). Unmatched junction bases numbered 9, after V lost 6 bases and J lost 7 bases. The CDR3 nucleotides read TGTGCCAGCAGGGGAGCCAGGGGGTGGGAGCAGTACTTC. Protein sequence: CASRGARGWEQYF.

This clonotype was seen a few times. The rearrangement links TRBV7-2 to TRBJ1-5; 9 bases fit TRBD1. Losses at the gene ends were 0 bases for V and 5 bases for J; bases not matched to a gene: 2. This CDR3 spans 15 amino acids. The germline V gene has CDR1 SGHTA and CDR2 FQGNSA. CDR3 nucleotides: TGTGCCAGCAGCTTAGCGACAGGGGGAGATCAGCCCCAGCATTTT. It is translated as CASSLATGGDQPQHF.